Below, 15 T cell receptor beta chains from the same sample are listed, as sequenced in a study of cytomegalovirus exposure and HLA in healthy donors. Primers: 60 Vbeta forward and 13 Jbeta reverse. The repertoire was sequenced with immunoSEQ multiplex PCR; TCRdb's copy has only in-frame clones and lacks some. The profile covers around 150,000 clones, with around 65% appearing a single time and roughly 2.7% taken by the ten largest. What was sequenced was PBMCs. These receptors all come from a woman in her 40s in good health and CMV-seropositive.

The V call is TRBV25-1, the J call TRBJ2-1; 8 nucleotides line up with TRBD2. Germline V gene lookup returns CDR1 MGHDK and CDR2 SYGVNS. This CDR3 spans 15 amino acids. V lost 3 bases and J lost 3; bases outside the gene matches: 4. In DNA, the CDR3 is TGTGCCAGCAGTGAGTCAAGCGGGGGCTACAATGAGCAGTTCTTC. Translation: CASSESSGGYNEQFF.

CDR3 bases: TGCAGCGTGGGTGTAGCGGGAGGCCACGAGCAGTACTTC. Amino acid sequence: CSVGVAGGHEQYF. The chain is built from TRBV29-1 and TRBJ2-7; 10 bases are a match to TRBD2. Germline CDR1 is SQVTM and CDR2 is ANQGSEA. After removal of 6 bases from V and 5 bases from J, the junction contained 7 bases not matched to a gene. The CDR3 loop spans 13 amino acids.

The CDR3 loop reads CASSLIAGNTDTQYF. Here the CDR3 DNA reads TGTGCCAGCAGCTTAATAGCGGGGAACACAGATACGCAGTATTTT. This sequence joins TRBV7-3 and TRBJ2-3, with 8 bases lining up with TRBD2. Germline V CDR1 and CDR2: SGHTA, FQGTGA. This CDR3 has 15 amino acids. With 1 base clipped from V and 2 bases from J, the junction kept 2 bases outside the gene matches.

Here the CDR3 reads CASSFTGGTEAFF. In DNA form, the CDR3 reads TGCGCCAGCAGCTTTACAGGGGGCACTGAAGCTTTCTTT. The V gene is TRBV5-1, the J gene TRBJ1-1; 8 bases line up with TRBD1. J lost 4 bases, V lost 2 bases, and 1 base had no gene match. The CDR3 spans 13 residues. The V gene's germline CDR1 is SGHRS and CDR2 YFSETQ.

This clone was seen more than once but under ten times. The V and J genes are TRBV4-1 and TRBJ1-2; TRBD1 agrees at 10 bases. The trim removed 4 bases at V and 4 bases at J, leaving 3 bases unmatched. CDR3 length: 14 residues. Per germline, CDR1 MGHRA and CDR2 YSYEKL. The DNA of the CDR3 is TGCGCCAGCAGCCGAGACAGGGGGCCCTATGGCTACACCTTC. This codes for CASSRDRGPYGYTF.

The chain has TRBV23-1 and TRBJ1-1; 7 bases line up with TRBD1. TRBV23-1 is flagged as an ORF with uncertain function. With V trimmed by 2 bases and J by 1 base, 1 base remained unmatched. The CDR3 length is 14 residues. CDR3 loop: CASSQRDRNTEAFF. The CDR3, as DNA: TGCGCCAGCAGTCAACGGGACAGGAACACTGAAGCTTTCTTT.

The chain is built from TRBV27 and TRBJ2-5, with 9 positions matching TRBD1. V dropped 6 bases and J dropped 5; count of bases not matched to a gene: 7. This CDR3 has 14 amino acids. Germline-derived CDR1 and CDR2 are MNHEY and SMNVEV (reference sequence). The CDR3: CASRNRGHSETQYF. CDR3 sequence (DNA): TGTGCCAGCAGAAACAGGGGGCACTCGGAGACCCAGTACTTC.

The chain carries TRBV9 and TRBJ2-3; 8 nucleotides agree with TRBD2. Germline V lookup: CDR1 SGDLS, CDR2 YYNGEE. The CDR3 length is 14 residues. Unmatched junction bases numbered 6, after V lost 4 bases and J lost 5 bases. The CDR3 sequence is CASSQTSGQDTQYF. The CDR3 DNA follows: TGTGCCAGCAGCCAAACTAGCGGCCAAGATACGCAGTATTTT.

The chain couples TRBV2 to TRBJ1-6; no reliable D call. This CDR3 has 15 amino acids. The germline V gene has CDR1 SNHLY and CDR2 FYNNEI. Trimming shortened V by 6 bases and J by 10 bases, and 19 bases separated the two germline ends. CDR3 sequence: CASRKEVVVVSPLHF. The CDR3 bases are TGTGCCAGCAGAAAAGAAGTGGTTGTAGTGTCACCCCTCCACTTT.

This clone was observed at least ten times. V usage is TRBV6-6 and J usage is TRBJ1-2, with D perhaps matching TRBD1 (6 bases). Germline assignment: CDR1 MNHNY and CDR2 SVGAGI (reference sequence). V lost 4 bases, J lost 8 bases, and 17 bases lay in between. The length of the CDR3 is 14 residues. CDR3 in DNA: TGTGCCAGCAGTTTTCCAGGGGAGGGAACAGGCTACACCTTC. Translation gives CASSFPGEGTGYTF.

Notes on this clone: The same CDR3 arises from other DNA sequences in this sample as well. The rearrangement uses TRBV4-1 and TRBJ1-5; a possible D gene is TRBD1 (6 bases). V gave up 0 bases and J gave up 4 bases, with 10 bases separating them. The CDR3 loop spans 15 amino acids. Germline CDR1 is MGHRA and CDR2 is YSYEKL. CDR3 nucleotides: TGCGCCAGCAGCCAAGACGGACAGTCGAATCAGCCCCAGCATTTT. It yields the protein CASSQDGQSNQPQHF.

In this sample, this clone turned up a few times. The chain uses TRBV7-8 and TRBJ1-4; a possible D gene is TRBD1 (6 bases). The CDR3 runs to 14 residues. The V end lost 1 base, the J end lost 8 bases, and 11 bases lay between the germline ends. The germline CDR1 and CDR2 sequences are SGHVS and FQNEAQ. CDR3 nucleotides: TGTGCCAGCAGCTTAGGGGGGCGAGGCGAAAAACTGTTTTTT. This gives the protein CASSLGGRGEKLFF. The complete variable domain, with remaining parts taken from reference TRBV7-8 and TRBJ1-4, reads GAGVSQSPRYKVAKRGQDVALRCDPISGHVSLFWYQQALGQGPEFLTYFQNEAQLDKSGLPSDRFFAERPEGSVSTLKIQRTQQEDSAVYLCASSLGGRGEKLFFGSGTQLSVL.

The chain has TRBV2 and TRBJ1-5; D is perhaps TRBD1 (6 bases). Looked up from germline, CDR1 is SNHLY and CDR2 is FYNNEI. The V and J ends lost 6 bases and 5 bases respectively, with 26 bases between them. There are 18 residues in the CDR3. The CDR3 spells CASSPQREDSLSYQPQHF. Written as DNA, the CDR3 is TGTGCCAGCAGCCCACAAAGAGAGGACAGTCTCTCCTATCAGCCCCAGCATTTT.

The chain joins TRBV7-9 to TRBJ1-3; D remains ambiguous. The CDR3 loop spans 14 amino acids. The germline CDR1 and CDR2 sequences are SEHNR and FQNEAQ (reference sequence). V was clipped by 2 bases and J by 3 bases, with 8 bases between them. This CDR3 is CASSLTGVGNTIYF. The CDR3, as DNA: TGTGCCAGCAGCTTAACCGGGGTTGGAAACACCATATATTTT.

The J gene is TRBJ2-1, the V gene TRBV28; tentative D call: TRBD1 (6 bases). V lost 10 bases and J 0 bases, leaving 13 bases between the germline ends. The CDR3 consists of 14 residues. The V gene's germline CDR1 is MDHEN and CDR2 SYDVKM. The CDR3 coding sequence is TGTGCCACCATCCGAGGGGGCTCCTACAATGAGCAGTTCTTC. Amino acid sequence: CATIRGGSYNEQFF.